This T cell receptor beta chain emerged from a study of OX40 agonist ivuxolimab in advanced cancers. Study-wide background: Patients in the trial were receiving intravenous ivuxolimab every 2 weeks, at doses of 0.01 to 10 mg/kg.

This clone was recorded a few times. The CDR3 contains 16 residues. V shed 1 base, J shed 6 bases, and the junction held 6 bases outside the gene matches. CDR1 SGHAT and CDR2 FQNNGV come from the germline V gene. TCRdb's copy holds only in-frame clones and misses some; the assay was immunoSEQ multiplex PCR. In the table there are some 130,000 clones, around 91% of which are singletons. The specimen was CD4+ or CD8+ T cells sorted from blood, collected in a trial of the OX40 agonist ivuxolimab. The rearrangement uses TRBV11-2 and TRBJ2-7; 13 positions agree with TRBD2. The sequence was obtained from an adult with an advanced solid tumor such as melanoma, head and neck, liver or kidney cancer. The CDR3 reads CASSLAGLAGSGEQYF. The CDR3 DNA reads TGTGCCAGCAGCTTAGCGGGACTAGCGGGGAGTGGCGAGCAGTACTTC.